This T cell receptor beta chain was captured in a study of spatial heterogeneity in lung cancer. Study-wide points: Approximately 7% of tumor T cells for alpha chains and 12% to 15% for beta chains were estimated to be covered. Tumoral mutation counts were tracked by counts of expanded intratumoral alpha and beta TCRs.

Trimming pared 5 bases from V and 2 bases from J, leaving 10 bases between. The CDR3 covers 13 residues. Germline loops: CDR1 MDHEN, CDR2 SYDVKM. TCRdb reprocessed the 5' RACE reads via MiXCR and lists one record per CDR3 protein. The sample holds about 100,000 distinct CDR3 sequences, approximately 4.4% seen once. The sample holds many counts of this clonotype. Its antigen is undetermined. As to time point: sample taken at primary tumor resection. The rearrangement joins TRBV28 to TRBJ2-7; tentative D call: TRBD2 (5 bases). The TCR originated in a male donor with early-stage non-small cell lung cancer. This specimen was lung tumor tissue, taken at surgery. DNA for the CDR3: TGTGCCAGCAGTCCCGGGATCGCCTACGAGCAGTACTTC. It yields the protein CASSPGIAYEQYF.